This T cell receptor (beta chain) was sequenced for a study of beta chain features in type 1 diabetes (dated 2018 in TCRdb). About the investigation overall: No differences in mean age, gender distribution, total cell number or subset yield were found between patients and healthy donors. The study compared TCRB repertoires of sorted circulating CD4+ T cell subsets between recently diagnosed type 1 diabetes patients and matched healthy donors. A total of 107,917,701 sorted cells were examined across all samples, and the number of cells per subset was strongly correlated with RNA yield. Naive and central memory subsets were obtained from all 30 or so donors, but regulatory and stem cell-like memory subsets were isolated from only 8 patients and roughly 8 healthy donors. What the authors observed across the whole study: PCR may preferentially amplify shorter templates, but because patient and control samples were amplified and corrected together, any resulting skew would affect both groups equally. Sequencing cDNA rather than genomic DNA could over-represent highly expressing activated cells, although activation and CD3 levels did not differ between groups. In all four CD4+ subsets, TCRB CDR3 length was moderately but significantly shorter in type 1 diabetes patients. Only small numbers of individuals were included in the HLA sub-analyses, which left unresolved whether HLA type had any influence on TCRB rearrangement. Naive, central memory and regulatory TCRB repertoires appeared to be more similar among patients than among healthy donors. Fewer insertions and more nucleotide deletions at VDJ recombination sites were observed in patients with type 1 diabetes, implying thymic rearrangement abnormalities.

The entire isolated RNA was reverse transcribed using the High Capacity cDNA Reverse Transcription Kit, and thus expressed TCRB transcripts were sequenced. Deep immunoSEQ sequencing was performed on naive, central memory and regulatory T cell samples, with an average of approximately 4 million total reads per sample. Sorted cells were lysed in RLT buffer and RNA was extracted with DNase-treated RNeasy Micro or Mini kits, depending on cell number. To prevent cross-contamination, each cell subset was processed individually, whereas patient and healthy donor samples were processed jointly. The immunoSEQ multiplex PCR was used to amplify TCRB sequences from cDNA, generating 87-bp fragments that spanned the CDR3 region. Sequencing of the amplicons was performed on the Illumina HiSeq platform. In the source study's methods: Synthetic template baselines were used to correct PCR bias computationally, reads within Hamming distance 2 were collapsed together, and singletons that could not be merged were discarded. Reads were aligned against IMGT to assign V, D and J genes, CDR3 length and insertions or deletions at six rearrangement sites. Within each subset, clonotype counts were normalized to the number of sorted cells before true diversity and Gini coefficients were calculated with the tcR R package. Repertoire sharing was quantified using the overlap coefficient calculated on TCRB nucleotide sequences. As a proxy for the pre-selection repertoire, out-of-frame TCRB sequences from naive cells were analyzed. The source is immuneACCESS, and TCRdb retained only in-frame sequences with V and J called. Part of the clones is not carried over; for the studies checked, unresolved V genes explain less than half of this, and the remainder is unexplained. The V and J calls and the clone size are those of that table, but D and trimming were determined from the DNA. The sample table records hundreds of thousands of clones; 15% of these occur just once. Roughly 0.015% of the sample lies in the top ten.

CDR1 and CDR2 are drawn from the germline V gene: SGDLS, YYNGEE. Between the V and J ends, shortened by 0 bases and 5 bases respectively, the junction contains 14 bases. Inclusive of the bounding cysteine and phenylalanine, the CDR3 is 15 residues long. The only DNA kept is the CDR3, 45 bases in frame from the first base. As to this clone: This receptor's antigen is unknown. Qualities for individual bases were not recorded, and no much larger clone is one base off.

From each donor, a single peripheral blood sample of about 110 mL on average was drawn into heparinised tubes. A BD FACSAria II and a panel including CD45RO, CCR7, CD25, CD127, CD95 and CD27 were used to sort naive, central memory, regulatory and stem cell-like memory CD4+ T cells. A purity above 98% was achieved for all sorted populations. PBMCs were isolated right away by Lymphoprep density gradient centrifugation and were stained directly, without culture. To minimize batch effects, samples were stained and sorted in pairs, one healthy donor with one patient per experiment. The sequenced sample consisted of naive CD4+ T cells from blood. The intended sense of this specimen's cell subset or site label: true naive CD4+ T cells. This receptor was taken from a man aged 18 to 29 with type 1 diabetes. The chain is assembled from TRBV9 and TRBJ2-5; possibly the D gene is TRBD2, per 5 matching bases. The DNA is TGTGCCAGCAGCGTAGCAGGTATCAGGAGGGAGACCCAGTACTTC. It specifies CASSVAGIRRETQYF.